This TCR beta chain was identified during a study of beta chain features in type 1 diabetes. Using CD45RO/CCR7/CD25/CD127/CD95/CD27, CD4+ naive, central memory, regulatory and stem cell-like memory cells were sorted. This clone was observed a few times. Its target is unknown. V shed 8 bases and J 4 bases; nucleotides not matched to a gene: 4. Germline loops: CDR1 GTSNPN, CDR2 SVGIG (reference sequence). This CDR3 is 12 amino acids long. Findings and limits, study-wide: The similarity of naive, central memory and Treg TCRB repertoires appeared greater among patients than among healthy donors. cDNA sequencing could over-represent cells with high TCR expression. Type 1 diabetes patients had VDJ junctions that carried fewer insertions and more deletions.

What was sequenced were expressed TCRB transcripts, since all of the isolated RNA had been reverse transcribed. This table comes from immunoSEQ multiplex PCR, and its TCRdb copy is limited to in-frame clones, with some not included. Of a few hundred thousand clones in the sample, around 28% were seen once. The sequence was collected from a man aged 18 to 29 in good health. V is TRBV30 and J is TRBJ2-7; 11 bases are shared with TRBD1. The sample was naive CD4+ T cells from blood. In DNA, the CDR3 is TGTGCCCGTGGGACAGGGGGTTACGAGCAGTACTTC. The encoded protein is CARGTGGYEQYF. The variable domain in full, with the rest retrieved from reference TRBV30 and TRBJ2-7, is SQTIHQWPATLVQPVGSPLSLECTVEGTSNPNLYWYRQAAGRGLQLLFYSVGIGQISSEVPQNLSASRPQDRQFILSSKKLLLSDSGFYLCARGTGGYEQYFGPGTRLTVT.